This TCR beta chain was profiled in a study of blood T cells in healthy people across ages. Study background: Per two T cells, about one barcoded beta molecule was captured through template switching. General study points: Naive and antigen-experienced cells were not separated, limiting conclusive comparison. Roughly linear declines in TCR beta diversity per million T cells occurred with age.

This CDR3 contains 16 residues. Germline V lookup: CDR1 SGHRS, CDR2 YFSETQ. As for this clonotype: Its target is not known.

Next came a second PCR, run for roughly 6 to 11 cycles, which used a sample-barcoded 5' primer along with a J-beta primer mix. Each TCR beta cDNA got a 12-nucleotide random molecular identifier. One entry per CDR3 protein, called by TCRdb with MiXCR from the 5' RACE reads. The sample lists about 1.4 million distinct CDR3 sequences, almost 60% occurring once. The receptor was derived from a man between 18 and 35 years old in good health. This chain uses TRBV5-1 with TRBJ2-1; D is unresolved. The J call may be in error: the DNA end matches TRBJ2-7 better. Sequencing input: blood. The CDR3 sequence: CASSLRIRFAYNEQYF. The CDR3 region has the DNA TGCGCCAGCAGCTTGAGGATCAGGTTCGCCTACAATGAGCAGTACTTC.